Below, 9 T cell receptor beta chains from the same sample are listed, as sequenced in a study of T cells in Graves' hyperthyroidism and ophthalmopathy. The source material, RNA transcripts, was used to amplify TCR beta CDR3 regions. HTBI primers drove first-round RT-PCR of the TCR CDR3. A single record per CDR3 protein comes from TCRdb applying MiXCR to the multiplex PCR reads. The top ten hold around 27% of the sample, which has over 350,000 distinct CDR3 sequences, 11% to 15% seen once. The sequenced sample consisted of blood. Receptors were obtained from a man over 45 with Graves' ophthalmopathy.

This clonotype has ten or more counts. This chain connects TRBV12-3 or TRBV12-4 to TRBJ2-5; D might be TRBD2 (6 bases). Deletions cut 4 bases from V and 6 bases from J, with 12 bases between. This CDR3 is 13 amino acids long. The CDR3 DNA follows: TGTGCCAGCAGTTCCGGGGGAATCAAGACCCAGTACTTC. Protein sequence: CASSSGGIKTQYF.

This clonotype was recorded many times. The chain recombines TRBV7-3 with TRBJ1-1; 9 positions agree with TRBD1. With V trimmed by 4 bases and J by 5 bases, 5 bases remained unmatched. This CDR3 is built from 14 residues. Germline CDR1 is SGHTA and CDR2 is FQGTGA. The CDR3 bases are TGTGCCAGCAGCTCACAGGGGGCGGGTACTGAAGCTTTCTTT. This encodes CASSSQGAGTEAFF.

This sequence joins TRBV19 and TRBJ2-3; 10 bases fit TRBD1. Germline values: CDR1 LNHDA, CDR2 SQIVND (reference sequence). CDR3 length equals 14 residues. V shed 4 bases and J 5 bases; nucleotides not matched to a gene: 3. The CDR3 protein is CASSNGQGGDTQYF. In nucleotides, the CDR3 is TGTGCCAGTAGTAACGGACAGGGGGGAGATACGCAGTATTTT.

This clonotype has just a few counts. A read error may be the cause here, since a much bigger clone is one base away. The rearrangement joins TRBV12-3 or TRBV12-4 to TRBJ2-7; 8 nucleotides agree with TRBD2. The V segment lost 5 bases and the J segment 2 bases; nucleotides outside the gene matches: 11. This CDR3 contains 16 residues. In DNA, the CDR3 is TGTGCCAGCAGTCATACCCTTTGGGGACTAGCCTACGAGCAGTACTTC. Encoded protein: CASSHTLWGLAYEQYF.

This clonotype was observed many times. The genes are TRBV7-9 and TRBJ2-3; 7 bases are shared with TRBD2. The CDR3 consists of 15 residues. V dropped 5 bases and J dropped 7; count of bases not matched to a gene: 12. Germline V gene lookup returns CDR1 SEHNR and CDR2 FQNEAQ (reference sequence). CDR3 sequence: CASSEPSGARNTQYF. The CDR3 region has the DNA TGTGCCAGCAGCGAACCTAGCGGAGCCAGGAATACGCAGTATTTT.

This clonotype was observed many times. The V gene is TRBV2, the J gene TRBJ2-5; TRBD1 matches 9 bases. CDR1 is SNHLY, CDR2 FYNNEI, per germline. The CDR3 loop spans 14 amino acids. Trimming removed 6 bases from V and 3 bases from J; junction bases left unmatched: 5. The CDR3 sequence: CASRQGAAEETQYF. Written as DNA, the CDR3 is TGTGCCAGCAGACAGGGGGCAGCGGAAGAGACCCAGTACTTC.

This clonotype was counted only a few times. This chain links TRBV5-6 with TRBJ2-4; D is ambiguous. V was trimmed by 2 bases and J by 7 bases, leaving 10 bases between them. CDR3 length: 13 residues. Germline V lookup: CDR1 SGHDT, CDR2 YYEEEE. The DNA of the CDR3 is TGTGCCAGCAGCTTCCGACACGTTAACATTCAGTACTTC. Protein sequence: CASSFRHVNIQYF.

V is TRBV30 and J is TRBJ2-3; unclear D gene. Trimming cost V 1 base and J 3 bases, with 11 bases left between them. The CDR3 is 14 residues long. Germline assignment: CDR1 GTSNPN and CDR2 SVGIG (reference sequence). CDR3 amino acids: CAWSGNSRTDTQYF. The CDR3 nucleotides are TGTGCCTGGAGTGGAAACTCACGGACAGATACGCAGTATTTT.

This clonotype was detected ten times or more. The chain combines TRBV20-1 with TRBJ2-7; D possibly corresponds to TRBD2 (6 bases). The germline V and J ends were trimmed by 5 bases and 2 bases, with 13 bases remaining between them. CDR1 is DFQATT and CDR2 is SNEGSKA in the germline V gene (reference sequence). This CDR3 has 13 residues. The CDR3 region is CSARRGGTYEQYF. CDR3 sequence (DNA): TGCAGTGCTCGTCGGGGCGGGACCTACGAGCAGTACTTC.